The 24 T cell receptor beta chains in this list originate from one sample, sequenced in a study of beta chain features in type 1 diabetes. The isolated RNA, all of it, was reverse transcribed, so expressed TCRB transcripts were what got sequenced. Sequencing was performed with immunoSEQ multiplex PCR; in TCRdb, only in-frame clones are kept and a portion is missing. The repertoire consists of about 150,000 clones, with over 8.5% occurring once and the leading ten covering roughly 2%. Source material: central memory CD4+ T cells from blood. These receptors originate from a man younger than 30 in good health.

The table lists this clone with a few counts. The rearrangement uses TRBV14 and TRBJ2-3; 7 nucleotides line up with TRBD2. V lost 6 bases, J lost 6 bases, and 6 bases stayed unmatched. Germline CDR1 reads SGHDN; CDR2 reads FVKESK. The CDR3 is 13 amino acids. The CDR3 sequence is CASRRSGTDTQYF. The CDR3 nucleotides read TGTGCCAGCAGACGCAGCGGGACCGATACGCAGTATTTT.

The genes are TRBV5-4 and TRBJ1-2; 7 positions match TRBD1. CDR3 length: 14 residues. V was pared by 5 bases and J by 4 bases, with 8 bases of the junction left unmatched. Looked up from germline, CDR1 is SGHNT and CDR2 is YYREEE (reference sequence). CDR3: CASSSPGTVYGYTF. The CDR3 bases are TGTGCCAGCAGTTCCCCCGGGACAGTCTATGGCTACACCTTC.

This clone was detected a few times. This may come from a read error, since a much larger clone is one base off. The genes are TRBV7-9 and TRBJ2-1, with D possibly called TRBD1 or TRBD2 (5 bases each). The V end lost 1 base, the J end lost 0 bases, and 7 bases lay between the germline ends. Germline V CDR1 and CDR2: SEHNR, FQNEAQ (reference sequence). CDR3 length: 15 amino acids. The CDR3 DNA is TGTGCCAGCAGCTTAGAGGGGAGCTCCTACAATGAGCAGTTCTTC. It codes for CASSLEGSSYNEQFF. The entire variable domain, with the rest obtained from reference TRBV7-9 and TRBJ2-1, is as follows: DTGVSQNPRHKITKRGQNVTFRCDPISEHNRLYWYRQTLGQGPEFLTYFQNEAQLEKSRLLSDRFSAERPKGSFSTLEIQRTEQGDSAMYLCASSLEGSSYNEQFFGPGTRLTVL.

V usage is TRBV11-2 and J usage is TRBJ2-4; D call uncertain. CDR1 SGHAT and CDR2 FQNNGV come from the germline V gene. V shed 0 bases and J shed 7 bases, with 7 bases lying between them. This CDR3 has 13 amino acids. CDR3 in amino acids: CASSLEPQNIQYF. The CDR3 DNA sequence: TGTGCCAGCAGCTTAGAACCCCAGAACATTCAGTACTTC.

The chain is built from TRBV6-5 and TRBJ2-7; D is unresolved. Trimming cost V 1 base and J 1 base, with 8 bases left between them. In germline, CDR1 is MNHEY, CDR2 SVGAGI. The CDR3 covers 14 residues. The CDR3, as DNA: TGTGCCAGCAGTTACTACGGTTCATCCTACGAGCAGTACTTC. Residues: CASSYYGSSYEQYF.

The chain links TRBV7-2 to TRBJ2-3; unclear D gene. This CDR3 contains 12 residues. Germline assignment: CDR1 SGHTA and CDR2 FQGNSA. V lost 6 bases, J lost 2 bases, and 6 bases lay in between. CDR3 loop: CASRRITDTQYF. For the CDR3, the DNA is TGTGCCAGCAGAAGGATCACAGATACGCAGTATTTT.

V gene TRBV28 combines with J gene TRBJ2-7; weak D call: TRBD1 (6 bases). V lost 4 bases to trimming and J lost 2 bases, with 15 bases between them. The CDR3 runs 15 residues. Germline lookup yields CDR1 MDHEN and CDR2 SYDVKM. In DNA form, the CDR3 reads TGTGCCAGCAGTTATCAGGGGATCCTTGCCTACGAGCAGTACTTC. Amino acids: CASSYQGILAYEQYF.

This clone has just a few counts. The V gene is TRBV28, the J gene TRBJ1-2, with TRBD1 as a possible D gene (5 bases). This CDR3 contains 14 residues. V lost 6 bases and J lost 8, with 19 bases in between. Germline V gene data show CDR1 as MDHEN and CDR2 as SYDVKM. This CDR3 is CASSPRGLSGGYTF. The CDR3 DNA is TGTGCCAGCAGCCCCCGGGGCCTTTCGGGGGGCTACACCTTC.

This clone showed up just a few times. The genes are TRBV28 and TRBJ2-1; 7 bases map to TRBD2. CDR1 is MDHEN and CDR2 is SYDVKM in the germline V gene. The CDR3 loop spans 14 amino acids. The V segment lost 7 bases and the J segment 7 bases; nucleotides outside the gene matches: 10. The DNA of the CDR3 is TGTGCCAGCATCCCCGCCCTGGGGGGGAATGAGCAGTTCTTC. Translating gives CASIPALGGNEQFF.

The rearrangement joins TRBV9 to TRBJ2-1; TRBD2 agrees at 15 bases. The CDR3 length is 15 residues. After removal of 4 bases from V and 10 bases from J, the junction contained 6 bases not matched to a gene. CDR1 is SGDLS and CDR2 is YYNGEE in the germline V gene. The DNA for the CDR3 is TGTGCCAGCAGCTGGGGACTAGCGGGAGGAGGGGAGCAGTTCTTC. Amino acids: CASSWGLAGGGEQFF.

This clone turned up a few times. A far bigger clonotype differs at one base, so this is likely a read error. The V call is TRBV4-3, the J call TRBJ2-6; a weak D match, TRBD2 (6 bases). The germline V gene has CDR1 LGHNA and CDR2 YSLEER. Trimming stripped 0 bases from V and 2 bases from J, with 8 bases between. The length of the CDR3 is 16 residues. This CDR3 is CASSQEEGTGANVLTF. In nucleotides, the CDR3 is TGCGCCAGCAGCCAAGAGGAGGGGACTGGGGCCAACGTCCTGACTTTC.

A few counts support this clone. The chain has TRBV7-8 and TRBJ2-2; 7 bases match TRBD1. The CDR3 extends over 15 amino acids. The V segment lost 6 bases and the J segment 1 base; nucleotides outside the gene matches: 5. CDR1 is SGHVS, CDR2 FQNEAQ, per germline. The CDR3 sequence: CASSPGTVNTGELFF. In DNA, the CDR3 is TGTGCCAGCAGTCCCGGGACAGTGAACACCGGGGAGCTGTTTTTT.

This clone was counted a few times. The rearrangement uses TRBV5-4 and TRBJ2-6; D unclear. V lost 6 bases to trimming and J lost 2 bases, with 12 bases between them. The germline V gene has CDR1 SGHNT and CDR2 YYREEE (reference sequence). The CDR3 runs 15 residues. The CDR3 region is CASTLTQAGANVLTF. CDR3 bases: TGTGCCAGCACCCTGACCCAGGCTGGGGCCAACGTCCTGACTTTC.

This clone counts as medium-sized. The chain carries TRBV27 and TRBJ2-1, with 8 bases matching TRBD2. V trimming: 6 bases; J trimming: 5 bases; junction bases outside the gene matches: 12. This CDR3 is built from 16 residues. In germline, CDR1 is MNHEY, CDR2 SMNVEV (reference sequence). The CDR3 DNA sequence: TGTGCCAGCAGATACGGGAGGGCCCCAGGAAACAATGAGCAGTTCTTC. Translated: CASRYGRAPGNNEQFF.

This chain links TRBV18 with TRBJ2-7; 10 positions match TRBD2. The trim removed 0 bases at V and 2 bases at J, leaving 25 bases unmatched. This CDR3 region has 23 residues. CDR1 is KGHSH and CDR2 is LQKENI in the germline V gene. CDR3 sequence (DNA): TGTGCCAGCTCACCACCCCATAAAGGAGTGATCAGCGGGAGGGCCCTCGAGCCCTACGAGCAGTACTTC. Protein product: CASSPPHKGVISGRALEPYEQYF.

The chain couples TRBV29-1 to TRBJ1-5, with D hard to call. The CDR3 has 11 residues. The germline CDR1 and CDR2 sequences are SQVTM and ANQGSEA. Trimming removed 3 bases at V and 3 bases at J, with 3 bases between. The CDR3 bases are TGCAGCGTTGATTCCAATCAGCCCCAGCATTTT. Protein sequence: CSVDSNQPQHF.

The table lists this clone with a few counts. V usage is TRBV9 and J usage is TRBJ1-5; tentatively, D is TRBD1 (5 bases). Germline V CDR1 and CDR2: SGDLS, YYNGEE. V lost 3 bases to trimming and J lost 2 bases, with 9 bases between them. The CDR3 is made up of 14 amino acids. CDR3 bases: TGTGCCAGCAGCGAGAGAGGGGGCAATCAGCCCCAGCATTTT. Its protein product is CASSERGGNQPQHF.

In its sample, this clone was seen a few times. The rearrangement joins TRBV30 to TRBJ2-5, with a weak D call TRBD2 (7 bases). Trimming cost V 8 bases and J 5 bases, with 21 bases left between them. CDR1 is GTSNPN, CDR2 SVGIG, per germline (reference sequence). The CDR3 is made up of 14 amino acids. This CDR3 reads CAGIQGGGYETQYF. CDR3 DNA sequence: TGTGCCGGGATACAGGGAGGGGGATATGAGACCCAGTACTTC.

This clone came up many times. V is TRBV28 and J is TRBJ2-7; 9 nucleotides agree with TRBD1. Germline-derived CDR1 and CDR2 are MDHEN and SYDVKM. The CDR3 extends over 13 amino acids. The J segment lost 4 bases and the V segment lost 8 bases, leaving 6 bases of the junction unmatched. CDR3 in amino acids: CASSDRGFYEQYF. The CDR3 DNA reads as TGTGCCAGCTCGGACAGGGGATTTTACGAGCAGTACTTC.

Details on this clone: At one end, the junction sequence differs from germline, possibly due to a read error. The chain couples TRBV4-1 to TRBJ2-3; D gene unclear. Germline V gene sequence: CDR1 MGHRA, CDR2 YSYEKL. CDR3 size: 13 residues. CDR3 nucleotide sequence: TGTGCCAGCAGCCAAGAGAGAACAGATACGCAGTATTTT. Amino acids: CASSQERTDTQYF.

This clone appeared many times. This chain links TRBV6-1 with TRBJ2-1, with D possibly being TRBD1 (5 bases). The germline V gene encodes CDR1 MNHNS and CDR2 SASEGT. The V end lost 4 bases, the J end lost 10 bases, and 20 bases lay between the germline ends. CDR3 length: 15 amino acids. The CDR3 nucleotides read TGTGCCAGCAGTGGTCGACAGCAGGGTCACAGGGAGCAGTTCTTC. Residues: CASSGRQQGHREQFF.

This clone was found a few times. This chain connects TRBV7-3 to TRBJ2-2; no clear D gene. CDR3 length: 14 residues. Germline loops: CDR1 SGHTA, CDR2 FQGTGA. Trimming cost V 7 bases and J 9 bases, with 18 bases left between them. CDR3 loop: CASNSQAGSRELFF. For the CDR3, the DNA is TGTGCCAGCAATAGTCAGGCCGGTTCGAGGGAGCTGTTTTTT.

This clone was recorded a few times. V and J are TRBV9 and TRBJ2-5; possible D gene TRBD2, 5 bases. Per germline, CDR1 SGDLS and CDR2 YYNGEE. The CDR3 runs 14 residues. Between the trimmed V and J ends, which lost 0 bases and 5 bases, there was a span of 11 bases. CDR3 nucleotide sequence: TGTGCCAGCAGCGTAGCTCCCCCGGGGGAGACCCAGTACTTC. Protein: CASSVAPPGETQYF.

The chain employs TRBV5-1 and TRBJ1-2; D might be TRBD1 (5 bases). Trimming took off 0 bases at V and 7 bases at J, with 13 bases between the two ends. Germline V gene data show CDR1 as SGHRS and CDR2 as YFSETQ. The CDR3 runs 14 residues. The CDR3 DNA reads as TGCGCCAGCAGCTTGGAATGGGGCCAAGGTGGCTACACCTTC. Translation gives CASSLEWGQGGYTF.